The present T cell receptor beta chain was sequenced within a study of T cells in tumors after PD-1 blockade. The germline CDR1 and CDR2 sequences are MGHRA and YSYEKL. Trimming cost V 4 bases and J 6 bases, with 18 bases left between them. The CDR3 is 15 amino acids. Generated by immunoSEQ multiplex PCR, the TCRdb table keeps only in-frame clones and is missing some. The data contain tens of thousands of clones, approximately 80% of them singletons. The source is a human donor with advanced basal cell or squamous cell carcinoma (not recorded which). The genes are TRBV4-1 and TRBJ2-5; weak D call: TRBD2 (7 bases). The sequenced sample was PBMCs, obtained before anti-PD-1 therapy. The CDR3 here is CASSPSRGAMQTQYF. The CDR3 nucleotides are TGCGCCAGCAGCCCCTCTCGGGGGGCAATGCAGACCCAGTACTTC.